The 2 T cell receptor beta chains below all came from one sample that was sequenced in a study of CD8 T cells in ankylosing spondylitis. In TCRdb, the 5' RACE reads were re-called with MiXCR into one record per CDR3 protein. This repertoire shows 200,000 or so distinct CDR3 sequences, over 10% found once; its top ten account for 11%. The sequencing input was blood, either unsorted or a sorted T cell fraction (not recorded which). Receptors were obtained from a female donor with ankylosing spondylitis or in good health (not recorded which).

There are many counts of this clonotype. This rearrangement joins TRBV4-3 to TRBJ2-2; weak D call: TRBD2 (6 bases). The CDR3 consists of 15 residues. Trimming cost V 0 bases and J 5 bases, with 10 bases left between them. In germline, CDR1 is LGHNA, CDR2 YSLEER. The CDR3: CASSQEVGGTGELFF. CDR3 nucleotide sequence: TGCGCCAGCAGCCAAGAAGTCGGGGGAACCGGGGAGCTGTTTTTT.

In the case of this clonotype: One base away lies a much larger clone, so this may be a sequencing read error. The chain combines TRBV27 with TRBJ1-4; tentatively, D is TRBD1 (5 bases). The CDR3 runs to 12 residues. V dropped 8 bases and J dropped 7 bases, with 11 bases sitting between them. The germline V gene has CDR1 MNHEY and CDR2 SMNVEV (reference sequence). The CDR3 spells CASRGVAEKLFF. CDR3 sequence (DNA): TGTGCCAGCCGGGGGGTTGCTGAAAAACTGTTTTTT.